The present TCR beta chain was sequenced within a study of tumor-infiltrating lymphocytes in localized non-small cell lung cancer. Overall study results and limits: No link was found between tumor T-cell fraction and recurrence-free survival. Different pieces of the same tissue went to different assays, confounding technical variation with intratumor heterogeneity.

Libraries were prepared by immunoSEQ multiplex PCR; TCRdb keeps only in-frame clonotypes and omits some of them. The sample includes 12,000 to 15,000 clones, about four fifths of them seen just once. Concerning this clone itself: Its cognate antigen is unknown.

This clonotype was sampled from a human donor with non-small cell lung cancer. The sample comprised lung tumor tissue.

The CDR3 bases are TGTGCCACCACCTGGTTGGATAATGAAAAACTGTTTTTT. It is translated as CATTWLDNEKLFF. The rearrangement uses TRBV7-2 and TRBJ1-4; D is undetermined. Germline V gene data show CDR1 as SGHTA and CDR2 as FQGNSA. The CDR3 consists of 13 residues. V was trimmed by 10 bases and J by 4 bases, leaving 13 bases between them.